The 18 T cell receptor beta chains in this list originate from one sample, sequenced in a study of T cell responses to AZD1222 COVID-19 vaccine. The assay was immunoSEQ multiplex PCR, and TCRdb's table has in-frame clones only and misses some. The data hold around 140,000 clones, with 91% observed a single time. The sample was peripheral blood, taken 28 days after the second dose of the MenACWY control vaccine. These receptors originate from an adult who received the MenACWY meningococcal vaccine as a control.

The gene calls are TRBV29-1 and TRBJ2-3, with TRBD2 as a possible D gene (5 bases). Trimming cost V 6 bases and J 0 bases, with 19 bases left between them. CDR1 is SQVTM and CDR2 is ANQGSEA in the germline V gene. The CDR3 sequence is 16 residues long. The chain's CDR3 is CSVVFGADMSTDTQYF. The CDR3 nucleotides are TGCAGCGTCGTTTTCGGAGCGGATATGAGCACAGATACGCAGTATTTT.

As to this clone: The sample carries other DNA sequences with the same CDR3. The chain has TRBV5-1 and TRBJ2-1, with D tentatively TRBD1 (5 bases). Trimming cost V 4 bases and J 8 bases, with 10 bases left between them. The CDR3 has 12 residues. CDR1 is SGHRS, CDR2 YFSETQ, per germline. The CDR3 protein is CASSLRGDEQFF. The DNA for the CDR3 is TGCGCCAGCAGCCTTAGGGGTGATGAGCAGTTCTTC. Complete variable domain (other parts from reference TRBV5-1 and TRBJ2-1): KAGVTQTPRYLIKTRGQQVTLSCSPISGHRSVSWYQQTPGQGLQFLFEYFSETQRNKGNFPGRFSGRQFSNSRSEMNVSTLELGDSALYLCASSLRGDEQFFGPGTRLTVL.

In this sample, this clone turned up a few times. This chain links TRBV21-1 with TRBJ2-1; TRBD2, the table's D call, lacks a check against the DNA. TRBV21-1 is a listed pseudogene. This CDR3 is built from 17 residues. The DNA for the CDR3 is TGTGCCAGCAGCAAGAGACTAGCGGGGCGACTCTACAATGAGCAGTTCTTC. Translation gives CASSKRLAGRLYNEQFF.

V is TRBV27 and J is TRBJ2-3; 12 bases line up with TRBD2. Germline V lookup: CDR1 MNHEY, CDR2 SMNVEV (reference sequence). V shed 3 bases and J 0 bases; nucleotides not matched to a gene: 7. The CDR3 totals 18 residues. The CDR3, as DNA: TGTGCCAGCAGTTTTCGAAAACTAGCGGGAGGTAGCACAGATACGCAGTATTTT. The encoded protein is CASSFRKLAGGSTDTQYF.

The chain couples TRBV24-1 to TRBJ2-5; 7 bases line up with TRBD2. This CDR3 has 15 residues. Germline values: CDR1 KGHDR, CDR2 SFDVKD. V trimming: 4 bases; J trimming: 3 bases; junction bases outside the gene matches: 7. The CDR3, as DNA: TGTGCCACCAGTGACCCAGGACGGGGGGAAGAGACCCAGTACTTC. Its translation is CATSDPGRGEETQYF.

The chain links TRBV12-3 or TRBV12-4 to TRBJ1-1; D ambiguous. The length of the CDR3 is 12 residues. Trimming stripped 2 bases from V and 11 bases from J, with 12 bases between. CDR3 DNA: TGTGCCAGCAGTTTATTGGGGTACGGCGCTTTCTTT. It translates to CASSLLGYGAFF.

V and J are TRBV7-2 and TRBJ1-6, with D unresolved. The CDR3 totals 13 residues. Between the trimmed V and J ends, which lost 2 bases and 9 bases, there was a span of 8 bases. Germline CDR1 is SGHTA and CDR2 is FQGNSA. CDR3 DNA sequence: TGTGCCAGCAGCTTATTCACGGGTTCACCCCTCCACTTT. Protein product: CASSLFTGSPLHF.

The chain employs TRBV3-1 (or the pseudogene TRBV3-2) and TRBJ2-1; 8 bases are a match to TRBD2. The CDR3 has 15 amino acids. V lost 8 bases and J lost 4; bases outside the gene matches: 10. The germline gives CDR1 LGHDT, CDR2 YNNKEL (reference sequence). The CDR3 reads CASPRGEREYNEQFF. The CDR3 DNA is TGTGCCAGCCCCCGGGGTGAGCGGGAGTACAATGAGCAGTTCTTC.

The chain has TRBV5-4 and TRBJ2-5; 10 positions agree with TRBD2. The CDR3 runs to 17 residues. The V gene's germline CDR1 is SGHNT and CDR2 YYREEE (reference sequence). The V and J ends lost 5 bases and 4 bases, in that order; junction bases with no gene match: 14. In DNA form, the CDR3 reads TGTGCCAGCAGTTCGACTAGTGAGCGGGGGGGCCGAGAGACCCAGTACTTC. Protein sequence: CASSSTSERGGRETQYF. Variable domain in full (rest from reference TRBV5-4 and TRBJ2-5): ETGVTQSPTHLIKTRGQQVTLRCSSQSGHNTVSWYQQALGQGPQFIFQYYREEENGRGNFPPRFSGLQFPNYSSELNVNALELDDSALYLCASSSTSERGGRETQYFGPGTRLLVL.

The V and J genes are TRBV11-1 and TRBJ2-1, with 9 positions matching TRBD1. With 2 bases clipped from V and 7 bases from J, the junction kept 3 bases outside the gene matches. CDR1 is SGHAT and CDR2 is FQDESV in the germline V gene (reference sequence). The CDR3 runs to 14 residues. The CDR3 DNA is TGTGCCAGCAGCTTATTACAGGGGGCAAATGAGCAGTTCTTC. Protein: CASSLLQGANEQFF.

The gene calls are TRBV7-2 and TRBJ2-2; D perhaps matches TRBD1 (6 bases). From germline, CDR1 is SGHTA and CDR2 FQGNSA. Deletions cut 0 bases from V and 6 bases from J, with 8 bases between. This CDR3 is built from 14 residues. The CDR3 DNA reads TGTGCCAGCAGCTTAGCGGGGGCGGCCGGGGAGCTGTTTTTT. Translating gives CASSLAGAAGELFF.

This clone was seen only a few times. J is TRBJ2-7 and V is TRBV7-2; either TRBD1 or TRBD2 may supply D (5 bases each). V lost 0 bases, J lost 6 bases, and 18 bases lay in between. CDR3 size: 16 residues. Germline lookup yields CDR1 SGHTA and CDR2 FQGNSA. The CDR3 nucleotides are TGTGCCAGCAGCTTAGCGGGGACGGGGCCTCTGGGCGAGCAGTACTTC. It is translated as CASSLAGTGPLGEQYF.

Written as DNA, the CDR3 is TGTGCCAGCAGTGTAGGGCAGACAGGTGAAGCTTTCTTT. The encoded protein is CASSVGQTGEAFF. The J gene is TRBJ1-1, the V gene TRBV2; possibly TRBD1 for D (6 bases). Trimming pared 4 bases from V and 7 bases from J, leaving 13 bases between. This CDR3 region has 13 residues. Looked up from germline, CDR1 is SNHLY and CDR2 is FYNNEI. Full variable domain (rest looked up from reference TRBV2 and TRBJ1-1): EPEVTQTPSHQVTQMGQEVILRCVPISNHLYFYWYRQILGQKVEFLVSFYNNEISEKSEIFDDQFSVERPDGSNFTLKIRSTKLEDSAMYFCASSVGQTGEAFFGQGTRLTVV.

The rearrangement uses TRBV12-5 and TRBJ2-7, with 7 bases aligning to TRBD1. The CDR3 loop spans 16 amino acids. Unmatched junction bases numbered 11, after V lost 6 bases and J lost 0 bases. In germline, CDR1 is LGHNT, CDR2 FRNRAP. The chain's CDR3 is CASGPPGQRSSYEQYF. DNA of the CDR3: TGTGCTAGTGGGCCCCCGGGACAGAGGAGCTCCTACGAGCAGTACTTC.

The chain links TRBV6-5 to TRBJ2-7; D unclear. The V and J ends lost 3 bases and 3 bases respectively, with 6 bases between them. CDR1 is MNHEY and CDR2 is SVGAGI in the germline V gene. This CDR3 contains 12 residues. CDR3 sequence (DNA): TGTGCCAGCAGTTATGATAGCTACGAGCAGTACTTC. Translating it yields CASSYDSYEQYF.

The rearrangement links TRBV7-8 to TRBJ1-1; D is ambiguous. Germline CDR1 reads SGHVS; CDR2 reads FQNEAQ. The CDR3 spans 13 residues. V was clipped by 0 bases and J by 3 bases, with 5 bases between them. The CDR3 region is CASSLATHTEAFF. CDR3 bases: TGTGCCAGCAGCTTAGCGACCCACACTGAAGCTTTCTTT.

This chain joins TRBV7-2 and TRBJ2-5; TRBD2 might be the D (6 bases). V was trimmed by 5 bases and J by 2 bases, leaving 24 bases between them. CDR3 length equals 18 residues. Germline V gene sequence: CDR1 SGHTA, CDR2 FQGNSA. The CDR3, as DNA: TGTGCCAGCAGCCAAATCGGAGCCGGCGGGACTCGGCAAGAGACCCAGTACTTC. Protein sequence: CASSQIGAGGTRQETQYF. Together with reference TRBV7-2 and TRBJ2-5, the CDR3 gives the full variable domain: GAGVSQSPSNKVTEKGKDVELRCDPISGHTALYWYRQSLGQGLEFLIYFQGNSAPDKSGLPSDRFSAERTGGSVSTLTIQRTQQEDSAVYLCASSQIGAGGTRQETQYFGPGTRLLVL.

This rearrangement joins TRBV7-2 to TRBJ2-1; tentative D call: TRBD2 (6 bases). The germline V and J ends were trimmed by 3 bases and 2 bases, with 11 bases remaining between them. The CDR3 length is 15 residues. Germline CDR1 SGHTA, CDR2 FQGNSA. DNA of the CDR3: TGTGCCAGCAGCTTGACTAGTGGGACCTACAATGAGCAGTTCTTC. Translated: CASSLTSGTYNEQFF.